This T cell receptor beta chain stems from a study of CD4 T cells in relation to SARS-CoV-2 and coronaviruses. Study-wide context: ViraFEST: roughly 10-day antigen culture of PBMCs, then TCR beta CDR3 sequencing.

Germline V gene lookup returns CDR1 SEHNR and CDR2 FQNEAQ (reference sequence). This CDR3 spans 16 amino acids. Trimming stripped 5 bases from V and 0 bases from J, with 16 bases between. TCRdb's copy holds only in-frame clones and misses some; the assay was immunoSEQ multiplex PCR. Of 15,000 to 20,000 clones listed, 70% to 75% are singletons. Study conclusions and caveats: No donor gave both pre-pandemic and post-infection samples.

This clone was observed a few times. The target antigen is unknown. Unexposed donor CD4+ T cells date from about 2011-2018, before the COVID-19 pandemic. Isolation of CD4+ T cells took place after less than 11 days in culture. As cell numbers allowed, unexposed-donor CD4+ T cells faced SARS-CoV-2 S/N and four cold-coronavirus spikes. Each well had about 2.1 million PBMCs in approximately 5.2% human AB serum with IL-2. Sample: CD4+ T cells from PBMCs, cultured in vitro. The chain links TRBV7-9 to TRBJ1-1; a weak D match, TRBD1 (5 bases). This TCR was recovered from a human donor in good health. CDR3 nucleotide sequence: TGTGCCAGCAGCCCGGGGGACCCAGGCCTGAACACTGAAGCTTTCTTT. As protein: CASSPGDPGLNTEAFF. Supplemented by reference TRBV7-9 and TRBJ1-1, the full variable domain reads DTGVSQNPRHKITKRGQNVTFRCDPISEHNRLYWYRQTLGQGPEFLTYFQNEAQLEKSRLLSDRFSAERPKGSFSTLEIQRTEQGDSAMYLCASSPGDPGLNTEAFFGQGTRLTVV.